This entry lists 19 T cell receptor beta chains sequenced from one sample in a study of OX40 agonist ivuxolimab in advanced cancers. The data were produced by immunoSEQ multiplex PCR, yet TCRdb's version contains in-frame clones alone and is incomplete. Among some 58,000 clones listed, about 88% were seen once. The input for sequencing was CD4+ or CD8+ T cells sorted from blood, taken in a trial of the OX40 agonist ivuxolimab. These receptors all stem from an adult with an advanced solid tumor such as melanoma, head and neck, liver or kidney cancer.

V gene TRBV7-3 combines with J gene TRBJ1-1; 8 bases are a match to TRBD1. The CDR3 consists of 15 residues. V lost 6 bases to trimming and J lost 5 bases; unmatched junction nucleotides: 11. Germline V gene sequence: CDR1 SGHTA, CDR2 FQGTGA. The CDR3 reads CASRSRDRRGTEAFF. CDR3 sequence (DNA): TGTGCCAGCAGGTCTAGGGACAGGAGGGGGACTGAAGCTTTCTTT.

The chain has TRBV7-2 and TRBJ2-5; 8 nucleotides align to TRBD2. The length of the CDR3 is 15 residues. Trimming cost V 2 bases and J 5 bases; bases outside gene matches: 7. Germline V lookup: CDR1 SGHTA, CDR2 FQGNSA. The CDR3 loop reads CASSLTSGTGETQYF. In DNA form, the CDR3 reads TGTGCCAGCAGCTTAACTAGCGGAACAGGGGAGACCCAGTACTTC.

The chain carries TRBV5-1 and TRBJ2-1; 8 nucleotides align to TRBD2. This CDR3 comprises 16 residues. Trimming cost V 0 bases and J 7 bases; bases outside gene matches: 9. Germline lookup yields CDR1 SGHRS and CDR2 YFSETQ. CDR3 bases: TGCGCCAGCAGCTTGGCTAGCGGGCCCAGAGGGAATGAGCAGTTCTTC. This gives the protein CASSLASGPRGNEQFF.

J is TRBJ2-2 and V is TRBV2, with 14 positions matching TRBD2. After removal of 7 bases from V and 7 bases from J, the junction contained 8 bases not matched to a gene. Germline CDR1 SNHLY, CDR2 FYNNEI. CDR3 length: 16 residues. In DNA, the CDR3 is TGTGCCAGCAAACCGGGACTAGCGGGAGTGGACGGGGAGCTGTTTTTT. Translated, it gives CASKPGLAGVDGELFF.

In its sample, this clone was seen once. The J gene is TRBJ1-4, the V gene TRBV5-6, with D uncertain. The V gene's germline CDR1 is SGHDT and CDR2 YYEEEE. Trimming left V 5 bases short and J 5 bases short, with 10 bases between. The CDR3 has 13 residues. CDR3 nucleotide sequence: TGTGCCAGCAGAGAGACAAGCAATGAAAAACTGTTTTTT. Protein product: CASRETSNEKLFF.

V gene TRBV30 combines with J gene TRBJ2-1; tentatively, D is TRBD1 (6 bases). Germline V gene data show CDR1 as GTSNPN and CDR2 as SVGIG (reference sequence). This CDR3 comprises 13 residues. Trimming stripped 2 bases from V and 5 bases from J, with 10 bases between. The CDR3 DNA sequence: TGTGCCTGGAGTTTACAGGGAGACAATGAGCAGTTCTTC. It codes for CAWSLQGDNEQFF.

The genes are TRBV6-6 and TRBJ2-3; D is unresolved. Germline loops: CDR1 MNHNY, CDR2 SVGAGI (reference sequence). The CDR3 covers 13 residues. The V end lost 2 bases, the J end lost 4 bases, and 7 bases lay between the germline ends. For the CDR3, the DNA is TGTGCCAGCAGTTACGCAGGCCCAGATACGCAGTATTTT. This codes for CASSYAGPDTQYF.

The chain uses TRBV28 and TRBJ1-5, with 9 bases aligning to TRBD1. Germline lookup yields CDR1 MDHEN and CDR2 SYDVKM. Losses at the gene ends were 5 bases for V and 6 bases for J; bases not matched to a gene: 11. CDR3 length: 16 amino acids. This CDR3 is CASSPPRDRVGQPQHF. CDR3 in DNA: TGTGCCAGCAGTCCACCCAGGGACAGGGTTGGTCAGCCCCAGCATTTT.

This clone was seen just once. The gene calls are TRBV11-3 and TRBJ2-7; D call uncertain. Germline CDR1 and CDR2: SGHNT and YENEEA. Trimming pared 4 bases from V and 4 bases from J, leaving 5 bases between. This CDR3 is 11 amino acids long. CDR3 sequence: CASSSKYEQYF. DNA of the CDR3: TGTGCCAGCAGCTCTAAATACGAGCAGTACTTC.

Only one count was recorded for this clone. The J gene is TRBJ2-5, the V gene TRBV5-1, with 9 bases fitting TRBD2. The CDR3 loop spans 13 amino acids. With 5 bases clipped from V and 6 bases from J, the junction kept 5 bases outside the gene matches. Per the germline V gene, CDR1 is SGHRS and CDR2 is YFSETQ. CDR3 protein: CASSVAGEKTQYF. Here the CDR3 DNA reads TGCGCCAGCAGTGTAGCGGGAGAAAAGACCCAGTACTTC.

The chain couples TRBV27 to TRBJ1-2; TRBD1 matches at 8 bases. Germline values: CDR1 MNHEY, CDR2 SMNVEV (reference sequence). After removal of 0 bases from V and 6 bases from J, the junction contained 3 bases not matched to a gene. This CDR3 has 14 amino acids. Here the CDR3 DNA reads TGTGCCAGCAGTTTATCGGACAGGGTGGATGGCTACACCTTC. Its protein product is CASSLSDRVDGYTF.

This sequence joins TRBV11-2 and TRBJ2-5; TRBD1 matches at 10 bases. The CDR3 spans 14 residues. V dropped 5 bases and J dropped 5; count of bases not matched to a gene: 5. Germline CDR1 SGHAT, CDR2 FQNNGV. DNA of the CDR3: TGTGCCAGCAGCGCAGACAGGGGGCGTGAGACCCAGTACTTC. Translation: CASSADRGRETQYF.

This chain uses TRBV2 with TRBJ1-2; 11 positions match TRBD1. The CDR3 consists of 14 residues. Trimming at V came to 6 bases and at J to 2 bases, leaving 2 bases not matched to a gene. Germline values: CDR1 SNHLY, CDR2 FYNNEI. The DNA for the CDR3 is TGTGCCAGCAGGGGGACAGGGGGAAACTATGGCTACACCTTC. Translated, it gives CASRGTGGNYGYTF.

V and J are TRBV5-1 and TRBJ1-2; 9 bases map to TRBD1. From germline, CDR1 is SGHRS and CDR2 YFSETQ. The V segment lost 4 bases and the J segment 6 bases; nucleotides outside the gene matches: 4. The CDR3 covers 13 residues. Here the CDR3 reads CASSPGQGNGYTF. The CDR3 nucleotides read TGCGCCAGCAGCCCGGGACAGGGAAATGGCTACACCTTC. Drawing the rest from reference TRBV5-1 and TRBJ1-2, the complete variable domain is KAGVTQTPRYLIKTRGQQVTLSCSPISGHRSVSWYQQTPGQGLQFLFEYFSETQRNKGNFPGRFSGRQFSNSRSEMNVSTLELGDSALYLCASSPGQGNGYTFGSGTRLTVV.

The chain links TRBV30 to TRBJ1-4; TRBD1 is a possible D gene (5 bases). In germline, CDR1 is GTSNPN, CDR2 SVGIG (reference sequence). CDR3 size: 15 residues. Trimming removed 1 base from V and 8 bases from J, with 17 bases in between. The CDR3 loop reads CAWSGRGVSIEKLFF. CDR3 sequence (DNA): TGTGCCTGGAGTGGCCGAGGGGTGTCTATAGAAAAACTGTTTTTT. The complete variable domain, with remaining parts taken from reference TRBV30 and TRBJ1-4, reads SQTIHQWPATLVQPVGSPLSLECTVEGTSNPNLYWYRQAAGRGLQLLFYSVGIGQISSEVPQNLSASRPQDRQFILSSKKLLLSDSGFYLCAWSGRGVSIEKLFFGSGTQLSVL.

V usage is TRBV29-1 and J usage is TRBJ2-7; TRBD2 is a possible D gene (7 bases). Germline V gene lookup returns CDR1 SQVTM and CDR2 ANQGSEA. V was clipped by 0 bases and J by 6 bases, with 12 bases between them. This CDR3 comprises 13 residues. The CDR3 nucleotides read TGCAGCGTTGAAGAGGGGGGGGGCGGCGAGCAGTACTTC. The encoded protein is CSVEEGGGGEQYF.

V usage is TRBV28 and J usage is TRBJ2-5, with D unclear. Germline CDR1 is MDHEN and CDR2 is SYDVKM. V was trimmed by 6 bases and J by 10 bases, leaving 12 bases between them. This CDR3 contains 11 residues. CDR3 sequence reads: CASSPQWDQYF. The CDR3 nucleotides read TGTGCCAGCAGCCCCCAGTGGGACCAGTACTTC.

This chain connects TRBV28 to TRBJ1-1; a possible D gene is TRBD1 (6 bases). Germline assignment: CDR1 MDHEN and CDR2 SYDVKM. The CDR3 spans 12 residues. V was shortened by 6 bases and J by 9 bases, with 14 bases between the two germline ends. CDR3 sequence reads: CASRSPGAQAFF. The DNA of the CDR3 is TGTGCCAGCAGGAGTCCAGGGGCCCAAGCTTTCTTT.

A single count supports this clone. V and J are TRBV7-9 and TRBJ2-7; no clear D. V lost 6 bases and J lost 1, with 13 bases in between. The germline V gene encodes CDR1 SEHNR and CDR2 FQNEAQ (reference sequence). The CDR3 is 14 amino acids. The chain's CDR3 is CASRPWTESYEQYF. The DNA for the CDR3 is TGTGCCAGCAGACCTTGGACGGAGTCCTACGAGCAGTACTTC.